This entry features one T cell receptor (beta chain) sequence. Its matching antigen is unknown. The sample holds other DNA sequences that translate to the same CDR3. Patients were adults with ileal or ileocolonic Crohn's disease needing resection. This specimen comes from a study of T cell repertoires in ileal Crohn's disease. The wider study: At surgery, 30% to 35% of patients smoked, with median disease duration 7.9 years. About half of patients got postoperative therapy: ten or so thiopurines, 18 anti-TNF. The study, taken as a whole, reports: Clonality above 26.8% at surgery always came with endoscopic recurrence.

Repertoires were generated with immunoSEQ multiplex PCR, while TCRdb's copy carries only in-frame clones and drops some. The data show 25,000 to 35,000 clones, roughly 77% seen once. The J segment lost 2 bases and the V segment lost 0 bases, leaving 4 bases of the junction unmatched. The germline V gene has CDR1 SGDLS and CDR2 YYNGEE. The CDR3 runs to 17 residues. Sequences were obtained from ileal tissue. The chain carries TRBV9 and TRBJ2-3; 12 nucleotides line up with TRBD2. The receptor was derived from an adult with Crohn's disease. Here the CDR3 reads CASSVGTSGGLTDTQYF. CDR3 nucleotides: TGTGCCAGCAGCGTAGGAACTAGCGGGGGGCTCACAGATACGCAGTATTTT.